A selection of T cell receptor beta chains follows, all from one sample in a study of T-cell memory formation after mild COVID-19. One entry per CDR3 protein, called by TCRdb with MiXCR from the 5' RACE reads. The sample lists roughly 610,000 distinct CDR3 sequences; approximately 15% were seen once. Sequencing used PBMCs or a T cell subset sorted from them (not recorded which). These receptors were collected from an adult woman who had mild COVID-19 (a few samples of this study predate the infection). Cell type and time point are not known. The CDR3 runs from the conserved cysteine through the conserved F or W. A D gene is named only where the DNA matches it firmly. Some rows have no size entry. The others give once, few or many, or a class for an expanded clone.

TRBJ2-1	TRBD2	TRBV24-1	.	CATSDPGTSPTSSYNEQFF	TGTGCCACCAGTGATCCCGGGACTAGCCCCACTAGCTCCTACAATGAGCAGTTCTTC
TRBJ2-5	TRBD1	TRBV3-1	.	CASSPPGTGGWETQYF	TGTGCCAGCAGCCCTCCCGGGACAGGGGGTTGGGAGACCCAGTACTTC
TRBJ2-7	TRBD1	TRBV15	few	CATSREIGQGYEQYF	TGTGCCACCAGCAGAGAGATAGGACAGGGATACGAGCAGTACTTC
TRBJ2-1	TRBD2	TRBV7-8	.	CASSPAGGWEQFF	TGTGCCAGCAGCCCCGCGGGGGGATGGGAGCAGTTCTTC
TRBJ2-7	TRBD1	TRBV7-9	.	CASSQDRGYYEQYF	TGTGCCAGCAGCCAGGACAGGGGCTACTACGAGCAGTACTTC
TRBJ1-5	.	TRBV12-3/TRBV12-4	.	CASSPEDQPQHF	TGTGCCAGCAGTCCGGAGGATCAGCCCCAGCATTTT
TRBJ1-1	TRBD1	TRBV7-9	few	CASSLASGQGEAFF	TGTGCCAGCAGCTTAGCCTCGGGACAGGGTGAAGCTTTCTTT
TRBJ1-6	TRBD1	TRBV4-2	.	CASSQDVGQGNSPLHF	TGTGCCAGCAGCCAAGATGTTGGACAGGGTAATTCACCCCTCCACTTT
TRBJ2-5	.	TRBV7-7	.	CASSLAPGAQQGTQYF	TGTGCTAGCAGCTTAGCGCCAGGGGCGCAACAGGGGACCCAGTACTTC
TRBJ1-5	.	TRBV27	.	CASSPHLNQPQHF	TGTGCCAGCAGTCCCCACCTCAATCAGCCCCAGCATTTT
TRBJ2-3	TRBD2	TRBV20-1	.	CSASDLAGADTQYF	TGCAGTGCTAGTGACCTAGCGGGGGCAGATACGCAGTATTTT
TRBJ1-1	.	TRBV19	.	CASSKGRWNTEAFF	TGTGCCAGTAGTAAGGGACGCTGGAACACTGAAGCTTTCTTT
TRBJ2-1	TRBD2	TRBV27	.	CASTSTGLAGDMNEQFF	TGTGCCAGCACCTCTACGGGACTAGCGGGAGATATGAATGAGCAGTTCTTC
TRBJ2-3	TRBD1	TRBV29-1	few	CSVTSSQGGTDTQYF	TGCAGCGTTACCAGTTCCCAGGGGGGCACAGATACGCAGTATTTT
TRBJ1-5	TRBD1	TRBV12-3/TRBV12-4	.	CASSWDRGQGPQHF	TGTGCCAGCAGCTGGGACAGGGGGCAGGGGCCCCAGCATTTT
TRBJ2-7	.	TRBV20-1	.	CSAREAVEQYF	TGCAGTGCTAGAGAGGCAGTGGAGCAGTACTTC
TRBJ2-7	TRBD2	TRBV29-1	few	CSVATSGRDYEQYF	TGCAGCGTTGCGACTAGCGGGAGGGACTACGAGCAGTACTTC
TRBJ2-7	.	TRBV5-1	few	CASSSRGGTDAYEQYF	TGCGCCAGCAGCTCCCGAGGGGGGACAGACGCCTACGAGCAGTACTTC
TRBJ1-5	.	TRBV28	.	CASSLTRQQNWGNQPQHF	TGTGCCAGCAGTTTGACAAGGCAGCAGAACTGGGGCAATCAGCCCCAGCATTTT
TRBJ1-4	TRBD1	TRBV7-8	.	CASSPWTGGGEKLFF	TGTGCCAGCAGCCCCTGGACAGGGGGAGGTGAAAAACTGTTTTTT
TRBJ1-2	.	TRBV18	.	CASSPMDGYGYTF	TGTGCCAGCTCACCAATGGACGGCTATGGCTACACCTTC
TRBJ1-2	TRBD1	TRBV4-3	few	CASSPGQFLNGYTF	TGCGCCAGCAGCCCGGGACAGTTTCTCAATGGCTACACCTTC
TRBJ2-1	.	TRBV5-1	few	CASSFLDPYNEQFF	TGCGCCAGCAGCTTCTTGGACCCCTACAATGAGCAGTTCTTC
TRBJ2-5	TRBD2	TRBV29-1	many	CSVEELAGSTGTQYF	TGCAGCGTTGAGGAACTAGCGGGGTCCACAGGGACCCAGTACTTC
TRBJ1-6	.	TRBV30	.	CAWSVGSYNSPLHF	TGTGCCTGGAGTGTAGGCTCCTATAATTCACCCCTCCACTTT
TRBJ2-1	TRBD2	TRBV19	many	CASSGGLAEWEQFF	TGTGCCAGTAGCGGGGGACTAGCGGAGTGGGAGCAGTTCTTC
TRBJ1-1	.	TRBV4-1	many	CASSQVQGDTEAFF	TGCGCCAGCAGCCAAGTACAGGGAGATACTGAAGCTTTCTTT
TRBJ2-3	TRBD2	TRBV27	few	CASSPGGFRTDTQYF	TGTGCCAGCAGCCCCGGGGGGTTCCGCACAGATACGCAGTATTTT
TRBJ2-4	TRBD2	TRBV4-1	.	CASSQDPGTSGTKNIQYF	TGCGCCAGCAGCCAAGATCCGGGGACTAGCGGGACCAAAAACATTCAGTACTTC
TRBJ2-1	TRBD2	TRBV5-6	few	CASSLAGGGSNEQFF	TGTGCCAGCAGCCTAGCGGGAGGGGGTTCTAATGAGCAGTTCTTC
TRBJ2-1	.	TRBV4-2	.	CASSQESNPYNEQFF	TGTGCCAGCAGCCAAGAATCGAACCCCTACAATGAGCAGTTCTTC
TRBJ2-7	TRBD2	TRBV5-1	many	CASSLAGGPSYEQYF	TGCGCCAGCAGCTTAGCGGGAGGACCCTCCTACGAGCAGTACTTC
TRBJ2-3	.	TRBV7-9	.	CASSFDSYGADTQYF	TGTGCCAGCAGCTTCGACTCGTACGGGGCAGATACGCAGTATTTT
TRBJ2-3	TRBD2	TRBV9	.	CASSAGGRGGTDTQYF	TGTGCCAGCAGCGCCGGGGGGCGGGGGGGCACAGATACGCAGTATTTT
TRBJ2-1	TRBD1	TRBV6-5	few	CASRGQGVPYNEQFF	TGTGCCAGCAGGGGACAGGGAGTGCCGTACAATGAGCAGTTCTTC
TRBJ2-5	.	TRBV13	.	CASSPTVTTGPPPTQYF	TGTGCCAGCAGCCCAACCGTCACCACAGGGCCACCTCCGACCCAGTACTTC
TRBJ2-7	.	TRBV7-9	few	CASSFATGYEQYF	TGTGCCAGCAGCTTCGCTACAGGGTATGAGCAGTACTTC
TRBJ2-3	.	TRBV5-1	many	CASSLVREKDTQYF	TGCGCCAGCAGCTTGGTTAGGGAGAAAGATACGCAGTATTTT
TRBJ2-7	TRBD1	TRBV6-1	.	CASISGTGYYEQYF	TGTGCCAGCATTTCCGGGACAGGGTATTACGAGCAGTACTTC
TRBJ1-1	.	TRBV7-9	.	CASSLALRETEAFF	TGTGCCAGCAGCTTAGCGCTTCGGGAGACTGAAGCTTTCTTT
TRBJ2-7	TRBD2	TRBV4-2	many	CASSQDGGRASGRIYEQYF	TGTGCCAGCAGCCAAGATGGGGGAAGGGCGAGCGGGAGAATCTACGAGCAGTACTTC
TRBJ2-2	TRBD1	TRBV20-1	few	CSARQDRATGELFF	TGCAGTGCTAGGCAGGACAGGGCCACCGGGGAGCTGTTTTTT
TRBJ1-4	.	TRBV29-1	.	CSVAGRTNEKLFF	TGCAGCGTGGCGGGACGGACTAATGAAAAACTGTTTTTT
TRBJ1-4	.	TRBV7-9	.	CASSLASAGEKLFF	TGTGCCAGCAGCTTAGCGAGTGCAGGCGAAAAACTGTTTTTT
TRBJ2-5	TRBD2	TRBV20-1	few	CSARRDYGPETQYF	TGCAGTGCTAGAAGGGACTATGGCCCGGAGACCCAGTACTTC
TRBJ2-7	.	TRBV5-1	.	CASSPLTGHNSYEQYF	TGCGCCAGCAGCCCCTTAACGGGACACAACTCCTACGAGCAGTACTTC
TRBJ2-3	TRBD2	TRBV5-8	few	CASSERLAGLKDTQYF	TGTGCCAGCAGCGAACGACTAGCGGGGCTAAAGGATACGCAGTATTTT
TRBJ2-3	.	TRBV7-3	few	CASSLNPYGLAEISTDTQYF	TGTGCCAGCAGCTTAAACCCTTACGGGCTAGCAGAGATTAGCACAGATACGCAGTATTTT
TRBJ2-7	TRBD2	TRBV20-1	.	CSAFARGGLYEQYF	TGCAGTGCTTTTGCCCGGGGGGGCCTCTACGAGCAGTACTTC
TRBJ2-1	TRBD2	TRBV11-3	few	CASSSGTSASNEQFF	TGTGCCAGCAGCTCGGGGACTAGCGCTTCCAATGAGCAGTTCTTC
TRBJ1-4	.	TRBV5-6	.	CASSFLRDMNEKLLF	TGTGCCAGCAGCTTCTTACGGGACATGAATGAAAAACTGCTTTTT
TRBJ2-1	.	TRBV12-3/TRBV12-4	.	CASSPGRQDNEQFF	TGTGCCAGCAGTCCGGGTAGGCAAGATAATGAGCAGTTCTTC
TRBJ2-7	TRBD2	TRBV3-1	.	CASSQGSSGLAGPKEYF	TGTGCCAGCAGCCAAGGAAGTTCGGGACTAGCGGGCCCTAAGGAGTACTTC
TRBJ2-2	TRBD2	TRBV27	.	CASSLFARGGSGELFF	TGTGCCAGCAGTTTATTTGCACGGGGGGGGTCCGGGGAGCTGTTTTTT
TRBJ2-2	.	TRBV12-3/TRBV12-4	.	CASGGLAGTGELFF	TGTGCCAGCGGGGGGCTAGCCGGAACCGGGGAGCTGTTTTTT
TRBJ1-2	TRBD1	TRBV29-1	few	CSVEGQPNGYTF	TGCAGCGTTGAGGGACAGCCTAATGGCTACACCTTC
TRBJ2-1	TRBD1	TRBV7-6	.	CASSFHRDRGNNEQFF	TGTGCCAGCAGCTTCCACCGGGACAGGGGTAACAATGAGCAGTTCTTC